This TCR beta chain was retrieved from a study of preoperative IRX-2 immunotherapy in early breast cancer (dated by TCRdb to about 2019). What the treatment or condition label conveys for this sample: preoperative locoregional IRX-2 cytokine immunotherapy. The samples were obtained from a phase Ib study in which preoperative, locoregional IRX-2 cytokine immunotherapy intended to prime immune responses was tested. Donors were patients with early-stage breast cancer who received IRX-2 before surgery. As regards this clone: Its antigen remains undetermined. Within one base of it there is no much larger clone, and no base qualities were kept.

Library preparation employed the immunoSEQ multiplex PCR assay. This immuneACCESS table, as held by TCRdb, lists in-frame sequences with V and J called but not all clones. Of the missing ones, under half trace to an unresolved V gene in checked studies; the others have no known cause. In this sample the table shows approximately 44,000 clones, roughly 94% of which occur a single time. The leading ten clones occupy 1.5% to 2% of the sample. According to the germline V gene (reference sequence), CDR1 reads MNHEY and CDR2 reads SMNVEV. The CDR3 sequence holds 22 residues, the cysteine and phenylalanine included. The kept DNA is CDR3 alone, 66 bases in frame from the first base. Relative to germline, V is missing 6 bases and J is missing 0 bases, with 19 bases of the junction outside any gene match.

This specimen was tumor tissue, taken after IRX-2 immunotherapy. The sequence derives from a human donor with breast cancer. Recombination joined TRBV27 with TRBJ2-1; 14 middle bases align to TRBD2. The CDR3: CASSPELGTSGSMGFSYNEQFF. Read as DNA, the sequence is TGTGCCAGCAGCCCGGAGTTGGGGACTAGCGGGAGTATGGGGTTCTCCTACAATGAGCAGTTCTTC.